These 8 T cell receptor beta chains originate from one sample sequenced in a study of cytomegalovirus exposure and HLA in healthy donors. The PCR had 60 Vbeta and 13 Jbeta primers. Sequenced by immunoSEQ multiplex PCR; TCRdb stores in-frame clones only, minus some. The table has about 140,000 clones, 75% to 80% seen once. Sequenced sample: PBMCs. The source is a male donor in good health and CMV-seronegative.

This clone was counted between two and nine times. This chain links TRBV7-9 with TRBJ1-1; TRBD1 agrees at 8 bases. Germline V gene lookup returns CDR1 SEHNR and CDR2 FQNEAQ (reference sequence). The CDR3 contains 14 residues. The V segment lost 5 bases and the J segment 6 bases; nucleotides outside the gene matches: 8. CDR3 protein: CASSANPTGAEAFF. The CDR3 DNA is TGTGCCAGCAGCGCCAACCCGACAGGGGCTGAAGCTTTCTTT. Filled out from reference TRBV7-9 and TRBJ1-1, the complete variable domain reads DTGVSQNPRHKITKRGQNVTFRCDPISEHNRLYWYRQTLGQGPEFLTYFQNEAQLEKSRLLSDRFSAERPKGSFSTLEIQRTEQGDSAMYLCASSANPTGAEAFFGQGTRLTVV.

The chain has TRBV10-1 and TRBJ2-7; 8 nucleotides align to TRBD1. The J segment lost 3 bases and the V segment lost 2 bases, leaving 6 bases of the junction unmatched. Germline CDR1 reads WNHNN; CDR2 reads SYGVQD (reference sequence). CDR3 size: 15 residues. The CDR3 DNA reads TGCGCCAGCAGTGAGGGGACCGGGACAGGCTACGAGCAGTACTTC. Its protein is CASSEGTGTGYEQYF.

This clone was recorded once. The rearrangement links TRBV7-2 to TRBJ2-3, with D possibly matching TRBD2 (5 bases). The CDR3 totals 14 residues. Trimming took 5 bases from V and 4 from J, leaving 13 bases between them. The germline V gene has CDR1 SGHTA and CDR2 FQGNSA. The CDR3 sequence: CASSLPGSADTQYF. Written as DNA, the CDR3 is TGTGCCAGCAGCCTCCCGGGGAGCGCAGATACGCAGTATTTT.

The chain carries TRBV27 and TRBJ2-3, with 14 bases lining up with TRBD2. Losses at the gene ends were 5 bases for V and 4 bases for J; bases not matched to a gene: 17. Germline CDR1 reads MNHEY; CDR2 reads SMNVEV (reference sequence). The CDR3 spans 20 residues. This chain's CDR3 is CASSRNPGRLAGGRPDTQYF. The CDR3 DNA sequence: TGTGCCAGCAGTAGGAACCCGGGGCGACTAGCGGGAGGGAGGCCAGATACGCAGTATTTT.

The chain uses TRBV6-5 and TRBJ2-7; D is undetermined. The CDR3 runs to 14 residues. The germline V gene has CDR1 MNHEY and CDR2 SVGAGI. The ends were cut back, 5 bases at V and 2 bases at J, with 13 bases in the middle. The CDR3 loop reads CASSPTPGPYEQYF. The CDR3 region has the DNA TGTGCCAGCAGTCCCACTCCTGGTCCCTACGAGCAGTACTTC.

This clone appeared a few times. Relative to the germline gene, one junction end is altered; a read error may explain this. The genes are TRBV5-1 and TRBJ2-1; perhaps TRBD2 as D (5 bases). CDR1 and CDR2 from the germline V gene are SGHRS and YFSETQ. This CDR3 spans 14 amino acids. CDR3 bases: TGCGCCAGCAATATAGGACTGCCCTACGATGAGCAGTTCTTC. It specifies CASNIGLPYDEQFF.

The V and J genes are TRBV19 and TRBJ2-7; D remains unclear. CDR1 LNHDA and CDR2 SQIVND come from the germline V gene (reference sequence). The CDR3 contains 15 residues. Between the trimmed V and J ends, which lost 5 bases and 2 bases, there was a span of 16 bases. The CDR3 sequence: CASSPSELSTYEQYF. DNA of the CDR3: TGTGCCAGTAGTCCCTCGGAGTTAAGCACCTACGAGCAGTACTTC.

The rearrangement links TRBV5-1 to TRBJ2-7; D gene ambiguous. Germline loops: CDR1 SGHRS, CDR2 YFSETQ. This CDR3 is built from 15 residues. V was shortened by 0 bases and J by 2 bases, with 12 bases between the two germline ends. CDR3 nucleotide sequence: TGCGCCAGCAGCTTGGGTCTAACCGATCCCTACGAGCAGTACTTC. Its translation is CASSLGLTDPYEQYF. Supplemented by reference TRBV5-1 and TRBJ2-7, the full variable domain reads KAGVTQTPRYLIKTRGQQVTLSCSPISGHRSVSWYQQTPGQGLQFLFEYFSETQRNKGNFPGRFSGRQFSNSRSEMNVSTLELGDSALYLCASSLGLTDPYEQYFGPGTRLTVT.